Shown below are 24 T cell receptor beta chains from a single sample sequenced in a study of vaccination and CD4 T cells after COVID-19. Treatment reported: roughly 10-day PBMC culture with coronavirus spike peptide pools or control peptides (ViraFEST assay). Oncomine TCR Beta short-read sequencing was applied to DNA from cultured CD4+ T cells. One entry per CDR3 protein results from TCRdb running MiXCR on the PCR reads. Of more than 10,000 distinct CDR3 sequences detected, approximately 32% appear once; the ten largest clones hold less than 20%. Their specific antigens are unknown. The specimen comprised CD4+ T cells from blood, cultured in vitro, sampled after SARS-CoV-2 vaccination. These receptors originate from a human donor who had recovered from COVID-19.

The chain uses TRBV20-1 and TRBJ2-3; the match to TRBD1 covers 7 bases. CDR3 size: 13 residues. Looked up from germline, CDR1 is DFQATT and CDR2 is SNEGSKA (reference sequence). CDR3 residues: CTPRGGAGDTQYF. The CDR3, as DNA: TGCACCCCGCGAGGGGGCGCGGGAGATACGCAGTATTTT.

This clonotype was counted a single time. The chain recombines TRBV28 with TRBJ1-3; no clear D gene. This CDR3 comprises 14 residues. CDR1 and CDR2 (germline): MDHEN, SYDVKM. V was pared by 6 bases and J by 4 bases, with 13 bases between. As DNA, the CDR3 is TGTGCCAGCAGCATAGCCAGGTTGGGAAACACCATATATTTT. Translated: CASSIARLGNTIYF. Drawing the rest from reference TRBV28 and TRBJ1-3, the complete variable domain is DVKVTQSSRYLVKRTGEKVFLECVQDMDHENMFWYRQDPGLGLRLIYFSYDVKMKEKGDIPEGYSVSREKKERFSLILESASTNQTSMYLCASSIARLGNTIYFGEGSWLTVV.

V is TRBV29-1 and J is TRBJ2-7; maybe TRBD1 (6 bases). CDR1 is SQVTM, CDR2 ANQGSEA, per germline. Trimming removed 5 bases from V and 4 bases from J, with 21 bases in between. CDR3 length equals 15 residues. CDR3 residues: CSVSEGTGRRYEQYF. In DNA form, the CDR3 reads TGCAGCGTTAGCGAGGGAACAGGGAGAAGGTACGAGCAGTACTTC.

The CDR3 spells CASSYQGAAGYTF. The CDR3 DNA sequence: TGTGCCAGCAGTTACCAGGGTGCGGCTGGCTACACCTTC. This chain links TRBV6-5 with TRBJ1-2; a possible D gene is TRBD1 (5 bases). CDR3 size: 13 residues. Trimming left V 2 bases short and J 7 bases short, with 11 bases between. Germline V gene sequence: CDR1 MNHEY, CDR2 SVGAGI.

A few counts support this clonotype. The chain combines TRBV6-5 with TRBJ1-6; TRBD1 aligns across 7 bases. Germline loops: CDR1 MNHEY, CDR2 SVGAGI. The CDR3 has 17 residues. V was clipped by 2 bases and J by 10 bases; unmatched bases: 14. CDR3 amino acids: CASSYPYLSGGESPLHF. The CDR3 coding sequence is TGTGCCAGCAGTTACCCGTACCTCTCAGGGGGGGAATCACCCCTCCACTTT.

This clonotype was found once. The rearrangement joins TRBV7-2 to TRBJ2-7, with D tentatively TRBD1 (6 bases). CDR3 length: 14 residues. Germline values: CDR1 SGHTA, CDR2 FQGNSA. The V end lost 3 bases, the J end lost 6 bases, and 15 bases lay between the germline ends. CDR3 nucleotides: TGTGCCAGCAGCTTCCTTGGACAGCGAGGCGAGCAGTACTTC. This sequence encodes CASSFLGQRGEQYF.

V and J are TRBV29-1 and TRBJ2-3; D unclear. Germline-derived CDR1 and CDR2 are SQVTM and ANQGSEA. The CDR3 spans 11 residues. With 6 bases removed from V and 4 bases from J, the gap between germline ends came to 8 bases. The CDR3, as DNA: TGCAGCGTCTCCGTCGCAGATACGCAGTATTTT. It translates to CSVSVADTQYF.

This clonotype was detected only a few times. This rearrangement joins TRBV2 to TRBJ1-1, with D unresolved. Germline loops: CDR1 SNHLY, CDR2 FYNNEI. Deletions cut 6 bases from V and 0 bases from J, with 14 bases between. This CDR3 has 15 residues. The CDR3 coding sequence is TGTGCCAGCAGGTCCACGGCGGCCATGAACACTGAAGCTTTCTTT. Translating it yields CASRSTAAMNTEAFF. The whole variable domain, remainder taken from reference TRBV2 and TRBJ1-1, is EPEVTQTPSHQVTQMGQEVILRCVPISNHLYFYWYRQILGQKVEFLVSFYNNEISEKSEIFDDQFSVERPDGSNFTLKIRSTKLEDSAMYFCASRSTAAMNTEAFFGQGTRLTVV.

V gene TRBV6-2 or TRBV6-3 combines with J gene TRBJ1-5; D is uncertain. The germline V gene has CDR1 MNHEY and CDR2 SVGEGT. Between the trimmed V and J ends, which lost 0 bases and 6 bases, there was a span of 6 bases. The CDR3 length is 13 residues. This chain's CDR3 is CASSYSIGQPQHF. The CDR3 DNA sequence: TGTGCCAGCAGTTACTCCATCGGTCAGCCCCAGCATTTT.

This clonotype was seen a single time. This chain uses TRBV7-2 with TRBJ1-6, with TRBD1 matching 7 bases. Germline lookup yields CDR1 SGHTA and CDR2 FQGNSA. Unmatched junction bases numbered 3, after V lost 7 bases and J lost 0 bases. This CDR3 has 15 amino acids. The CDR3 bases are TGTGCCAGCATAAGGGACAGCTCCTATAATTCACCCCTCCACTTT. Translating gives CASIRDSSYNSPLHF. Together with reference TRBV7-2 and TRBJ1-6, the CDR3 gives the full variable domain: GAGVSQSPSNKVTEKGKDVELRCDPISGHTALYWYRQSLGQGLEFLIYFQGNSAPDKSGLPSDRFSAERTGGSVSTLTIQRTQQEDSAVYLCASIRDSSYNSPLHFGNGTRLTVT.

In this sample, this clonotype is medium-sized. V is TRBV7-2 and J is TRBJ1-3; D gene uncertain. This CDR3 is 12 amino acids long. Germline CDR1 reads SGHTA; CDR2 reads FQGNSA. V lost 2 bases and J lost 4, with 3 bases in between. DNA for the CDR3: TGTGCCAGCAGCTTATCCGGAAACACCATATATTTT. Translated: CASSLSGNTIYF.

This clonotype showed up just a few times. The chain joins TRBV12-3 or TRBV12-4 to TRBJ2-3, with TRBD2 identical over 8 bases. This CDR3 has 17 residues. V lost 0 bases to trimming and J lost 6 bases; unmatched junction nucleotides: 11. Here the CDR3 reads CASSLAELAERGDTQYF. The CDR3 nucleotides read TGTGCCAGCAGTTTAGCTGAACTAGCGGAACGGGGGGATACGCAGTATTTT.

The chain combines TRBV28 with TRBJ2-3; the match to TRBD2 covers 8 bases. Looked up from germline, CDR1 is MDHEN and CDR2 is SYDVKM. The CDR3 contains 16 residues. The junction had 13 bases not matched to a gene; V was cut back by 7 bases and J by 4 bases. The CDR3, as DNA: TGTGCCAGCAAGCCCCAGGCGGCGGGAGGAGCAGATACGCAGTATTTT. Protein: CASKPQAAGGADTQYF.

Written as DNA, the CDR3 is TGTGCCAGCAGTGCCCGGACAGGGGTTGAGACCCAGTACTTC. Translation gives CASSARTGVETQYF. The V call is TRBV12-3 or TRBV12-4, the J call TRBJ2-5; 9 bases align to TRBD1. This CDR3 has 14 amino acids. J was trimmed by 5 bases and V by 5 bases; bases with no gene match: 6.

The chain couples TRBV4-2 to TRBJ2-2, with 16 nucleotides matching TRBD2. V dropped 4 bases and J dropped 7; count of bases not matched to a gene: 6. Germline lookup yields CDR1 LGHNA and CDR2 YNFKEQ. The CDR3 covers 17 residues. This CDR3 is CASSPGLAGGRGGELFF. The CDR3 nucleotides read TGTGCCAGCAGCCCGGGACTAGCGGGAGGGAGGGGCGGGGAGCTGTTTTTT.

This clonotype was seen a few times. This sequence joins TRBV7-2 and TRBJ1-1; unclear D gene. Germline values: CDR1 SGHTA, CDR2 FQGNSA. The CDR3 loop spans 12 amino acids. Trimming shortened V by 4 bases and J by 6 bases, and 9 bases separated the two germline ends. The CDR3 loop reads CASSSRGAEAFF. CDR3 nucleotides: TGTGCCAGCAGCTCCCGCGGGGCTGAAGCTTTCTTT. Filled out from reference TRBV7-2 and TRBJ1-1, the complete variable domain reads GAGVSQSPSNKVTEKGKDVELRCDPISGHTALYWYRQSLGQGLEFLIYFQGNSAPDKSGLPSDRFSAERTGGSVSTLTIQRTQQEDSAVYLCASSSRGAEAFFGQGTRLTVV.

The chain is built from TRBV19 and TRBJ2-1, with 10 bases aligning to TRBD2. The CDR3 length is 14 residues. Germline-derived CDR1 and CDR2 are LNHDA and SQIVND (reference sequence). V lost 5 bases and J lost 10; bases outside the gene matches: 8. Here the CDR3 reads CASSLRTSGFEQFF. For the CDR3, the DNA is TGTGCCAGTAGTCTCCGGACTAGCGGCTTCGAGCAGTTCTTC.

This clonotype was counted only a few times. CDR3 bases: TGTGCCAGCAGCTTAGCTTTAGTTTTGAATGAGCAGTTCTTC. It translates to CASSLALVLNEQFF. The rearrangement links TRBV7-8 to TRBJ2-1; D uncertain. CDR3 size: 14 residues. Per the germline V gene, CDR1 is SGHVS and CDR2 is FQNEAQ. Trimming pared 0 bases from V and 7 bases from J, leaving 10 bases between.

The chain couples TRBV6-1 to TRBJ2-7; perhaps TRBD2 as D (6 bases). The CDR3 runs 12 residues. V was shortened by 8 bases and J by 3 bases, with 11 bases between the two germline ends. Germline V CDR1 and CDR2: MNHNS, SASEGT. This chain's CDR3 is CASRGGVYEQYF. Written as DNA, the CDR3 is TGTGCCAGCCGCGGAGGGGTCTACGAGCAGTACTTC.

CDR3 in amino acids: CASSPPRANTGELFF. In nucleotides, the CDR3 is TGTGCCAGCAGCCCGCCCAGGGCGAACACCGGGGAGCTGTTTTTT. The rearrangement links TRBV6-2 or TRBV6-3 to TRBJ2-2; TRBD1 is a possible D gene (5 bases). V gave up 6 bases and J gave up 0 bases, with 11 bases separating them. This CDR3 comprises 15 residues. Germline V gene sequence: CDR1 MNHEY, CDR2 SVGEGT.

This chain joins TRBV28 and TRBJ2-7; 8 nucleotides line up with TRBD1. Unmatched junction bases numbered 16, after V lost 7 bases and J lost 2 bases. CDR3 length: 17 residues. Looked up from germline, CDR1 is MDHEN and CDR2 is SYDVKM. Here the CDR3 DNA reads TGTGCCAGCACTTCAGGGGGCGTTCCCTCCCCCCCCTACGAGCAGTACTTC. It encodes CASTSGGVPSPPYEQYF.

This clonotype was picked up a small number of times. CDR3 in amino acids: CASSRQSSYNSPLHF. In DNA, the CDR3 is TGTGCCAGCAGCCGGCAGAGCTCCTATAATTCACCCCTCCACTTT. V and J are TRBV7-9 and TRBJ1-6, with D unclear. This CDR3 spans 15 amino acids. In germline, CDR1 is SEHNR, CDR2 FQNEAQ (reference sequence). Trimming left V 5 bases short and J 0 bases short, with 8 bases between. Variable domain in full (rest from reference TRBV7-9 and TRBJ1-6): DTGVSQNPRHKITKRGQNVTFRCDPISEHNRLYWYRQTLGQGPEFLTYFQNEAQLEKSRLLSDRFSAERPKGSFSTLEIQRTEQGDSAMYLCASSRQSSYNSPLHFGNGTRLTVT.

The sample holds one count of this clonotype. One end of the junction varies from germline; a read error may be responsible. This rearrangement joins TRBV28 to TRBJ2-3, with TRBD1 matching over 10 bases. This CDR3 is built from 15 residues. The germline gives CDR1 MDHEN, CDR2 SYDVKM. The CDR3 here is CAGSWDRGNTDTQYF. CDR3 in DNA: TGTGCCGGCAGCTGGGACAGGGGAAACACAGATACGCAGTATTTT.

The chain uses TRBV7-8 and TRBJ1-2; 7 nucleotides align to TRBD1. The J segment lost 3 bases and the V segment lost 4 bases, leaving 2 bases of the junction unmatched. This CDR3 comprises 13 residues. Germline lookup yields CDR1 SGHVS and CDR2 FQNEAQ. The CDR3 coding sequence is TGTGCCAGCAGCTCAGACAGGGACTATGGCTACACCTTC. This encodes CASSSDRDYGYTF.